At least ten counts were recorded for the clone carrying this T cell receptor (beta chain). V lost 1 base and J 7 bases, leaving 10 bases between the germline ends. This CDR3 spans 13 amino acids. Germline V lookup: CDR1 MNHNS, CDR2 SASEGT. Source study methods: Nucleated cell counts were estimated from reference gene primer amplification. Repertoires were generated with immunoSEQ multiplex PCR, while TCRdb's copy carries only in-frame clones and drops some. From that table come the V and J calls and clone size; the DNA was used to work out D and trimming. The sample shows about 180,000 clones, roughly 82% of them seen only once. This entry comes from a study of blood T cell repertoires in COVID-19. In the study overall: Sources were T cells, B-cell-depleted T cells, or PBMCs; the material itself was cDNA or gDNA.

The sequencing sample was made of peripheral blood. The V gene is TRBV6-1, the J gene TRBJ1-1; D gene unclear. The sequence was collected from a woman aged 70 to 79 with acute or convalescent COVID-19. The CDR3 loop reads CASSEGIALEAFF. CDR3 nucleotide sequence: TGTGCCAGCAGTGAAGGTATAGCCCTTGAAGCTTTCTTT.